This entry lists 22 T cell receptor beta chains sequenced from one sample in a study of blood T cell repertoires in COVID-19. Measured with immunoSEQ multiplex PCR; TCRdb has only the in-frame clones, and not every one. The profile covers approximately 360,000 clones, with roughly four fifths appearing a single time and less than 6% taken by the ten largest. The sequenced sample was PBMCs or T cells enriched from blood (not recorded which). Receptors originate from a woman in her fifties or sixties who had recovered from COVID-19.

This sequence joins TRBV7-5 and TRBJ1-6; TRBD1 is the table's D call, not checked against the DNA. TRBV7-5 is a listed pseudogene. CDR3 length equals 18 residues. The CDR3, as DNA: TGTGCCAGAAGCCTCTCGTGGCCCGAACAGGGTTCGAATTCACCCCTCCACTTT. Protein sequence: CARSLSWPEQGSNSPLHF.

The V and J genes are TRBV19 and TRBJ1-2; the D gene is possibly TRBD1 (6 bases). V lost 4 bases, J lost 4 bases, and 28 bases lay in between. CDR3 length: 19 amino acids. The germline gives CDR1 LNHDA, CDR2 SQIVND (reference sequence). The CDR3 bases are TGTGCCAGTAGTACTCGACCCGCTCCGGGACAAATACCCCTCTATGGCTACACCTTC. Amino acids: CASSTRPAPGQIPLYGYTF.

The rearrangement uses TRBV6-1 and TRBJ1-5, with D uncertain. V was shortened by 2 bases and J by 0 bases, with 8 bases between the two germline ends. Germline V CDR1 and CDR2: MNHNS, SASEGT. The CDR3 extends over 15 amino acids. The CDR3: CASSEYGISNQPQHF. The CDR3 bases are TGTGCCAGCAGTGAATATGGCATTAGCAATCAGCCCCAGCATTTT.

V usage is TRBV7-2 and J usage is TRBJ1-1, with D tentatively TRBD1 (6 bases). The CDR3 runs 13 residues. V lost 4 bases and J 6 bases, leaving 12 bases between the germline ends. Per the germline V gene, CDR1 is SGHTA and CDR2 is FQGNSA. The CDR3 protein is CASSSDRFAEAFF. In DNA, the CDR3 is TGTGCCAGCAGCTCCGACAGGTTCGCTGAAGCTTTCTTT.

This clone was recorded only once. The J gene is TRBJ1-1, the V gene TRBV19; D not resolved. V was cut by 3 bases and J by 3 bases, with 8 bases left in between. This CDR3 contains 13 residues. Germline V lookup: CDR1 LNHDA, CDR2 SQIVND (reference sequence). The CDR3 here is CASSIARYTEAFF. For the CDR3, the DNA is TGTGCCAGTAGTATTGCGCGTTACACTGAAGCTTTCTTT.

This clone has just one count. V is TRBV5-1 and J is TRBJ1-1; D is unresolved. The CDR3 length is 15 residues. Trimming shortened V by 4 bases and J by 0 bases, and 13 bases separated the two germline ends. Germline V gives CDR1 SGHRS, CDR2 YFSETQ. DNA of the CDR3: TGCGCCAGCAGCCAAAACGGACTGATGAACACTGAAGCTTTCTTT. It codes for CASSQNGLMNTEAFF.

This chain connects TRBV4-1 to TRBJ1-2, with 9 bases matching TRBD1. There are 19 residues in the CDR3. After removal of 0 bases from V and 3 bases from J, the junction contained 14 bases not matched to a gene. Germline assignment: CDR1 MGHRA and CDR2 YSYEKL. CDR3 coding DNA: TGCGCCAGCAGCCAAGAATCCGGGACAGGGCCCATAAACGACTATGGCTACACCTTC. Protein: CASSQESGTGPINDYGYTF.

This clone has a single count. The J gene is TRBJ2-7, the V gene TRBV5-4; 15 nucleotides align to TRBD2. CDR1 SGHNT and CDR2 YYREEE come from the germline V gene (reference sequence). Germline trimming cut 4 bases from V and 8 bases from J; bases unmatched to any gene: 10. The CDR3 is 16 amino acids. The CDR3: CASSTATGTSGRKQYF. CDR3 DNA: TGTGCCAGCAGCACCGCTACCGGGACTAGCGGGAGGAAGCAGTACTTC.

The genes are TRBV19 and TRBJ2-7; tentative D call: TRBD1 (5 bases). The CDR3 has 13 residues. V was cut by 5 bases and J by 2 bases, with 10 bases left in between. Germline V gene sequence: CDR1 LNHDA, CDR2 SQIVND (reference sequence). The CDR3 nucleotides read TGTGCCAGTAGTTCCGGACAAACCTACGAGCAGTACTTC. As protein: CASSSGQTYEQYF.

This chain uses TRBV19 with TRBJ1-6, with D unresolved. The V gene lost 10 bases and the J gene lost 1 base, with 8 bases spanning the gap. CDR3 size: 13 residues. The germline V gene encodes CDR1 LNHDA and CDR2 SQIVND (reference sequence). The CDR3 is CATTGSYNSPLHF. The CDR3 DNA sequence: TGTGCCACCACCGGGTCCTATAATTCACCCCTCCACTTT.

This clone was counted once. V and J are TRBV19 and TRBJ2-7; tentative D call: TRBD1 (5 bases). In germline, CDR1 is LNHDA, CDR2 SQIVND (reference sequence). This CDR3 is 15 amino acids long. The V end was cut by 3 bases, the J end by 3 bases, with 15 bases between. The CDR3 reads CASSIDSPPNYEQYF. DNA for the CDR3: TGTGCCAGTAGTATCGACAGCCCTCCCAACTACGAGCAGTACTTC.

The rearrangement joins TRBV27 to TRBJ2-2; 10 bases are shared with TRBD2. Germline V gives CDR1 MNHEY, CDR2 SMNVEV (reference sequence). The CDR3 has 15 amino acids. Unmatched junction bases numbered 5, after V lost 6 bases and J lost 4 bases. The CDR3 spells CASRPTSGSTGELFF. CDR3 nucleotides: TGTGCCAGCAGACCGACTAGCGGGTCCACCGGGGAGCTGTTTTTT.

The chain couples TRBV7-2 to TRBJ1-3, with D maybe TRBD1 (6 bases). Germline CDR1 SGHTA, CDR2 FQGNSA. V dropped 8 bases and J dropped 3 bases, with 14 bases sitting between them. This CDR3 region has 14 residues. The DNA of the CDR3 is TGTGCCAGCGGACAGAGGGGAATTGGAAACACCATATATTTT. Its translation is CASGQRGIGNTIYF.

The chain carries TRBV19 and TRBJ1-1, with D maybe TRBD1 (6 bases). Germline lookup yields CDR1 LNHDA and CDR2 SQIVND (reference sequence). Trimming left V 6 bases short and J 9 bases short, with 26 bases between. There are 16 residues in the CDR3. The CDR3 reads CASSQGTFSPFEKAFF. In DNA, the CDR3 is TGTGCCAGTAGCCAAGGGACATTTAGCCCCTTTGAGAAAGCTTTCTTT.

This chain joins TRBV5-4 and TRBJ1-6, with D possibly matching TRBD1 (5 bases). The CDR3 is 14 residues long. Trimming shortened V by 1 base and J by 10 bases, and 12 bases separated the two germline ends. Per germline, CDR1 SGHNT and CDR2 YYREEE (reference sequence). CDR3 coding DNA: TGTGCCAGCAGCTTGTTCGGGCAGGGATCACCCCTCCACTTT. Its protein is CASSLFGQGSPLHF.

Worth noting for this clone: Additional DNA sequences in this sample encode the identical CDR3. This rearrangement joins TRBV5-4 to TRBJ1-1; no firm D call. This CDR3 region has 13 residues. Between the trimmed V and J ends, which lost 2 bases and 0 bases, there was a span of 5 bases. Germline CDR1 reads SGHNT; CDR2 reads YYREEE (reference sequence). The CDR3: CASSLTVNTEAFF. In nucleotides, the CDR3 is TGTGCCAGCAGCTTAACAGTGAACACTGAAGCTTTCTTT.

V is TRBV9 and J is TRBJ1-2; D is perhaps TRBD1 (6 bases). This CDR3 is 15 amino acids long. Germline CDR1 is SGDLS and CDR2 is YYNGEE. The V end lost 0 bases, the J end lost 4 bases, and 13 bases lay between the germline ends. CDR3 DNA sequence: TGTGCCAGCAGCGTAGCTTCACAGGGCCCCTATGGCTACACCTTC. This encodes CASSVASQGPYGYTF.

The chain is built from TRBV27 and TRBJ1-6; TRBD1 agrees at 8 bases. Germline CDR1 reads MNHEY; CDR2 reads SMNVEV (reference sequence). The V gene end was trimmed by 1 base and the J gene end by 7 bases; junction bases not matched to a gene: 0. CDR3 length: 14 residues. CDR3 amino acids: CASSLYRGNSPLHF. The CDR3 DNA sequence: TGTGCCAGCAGTTTATACAGGGGGAATTCACCCCTCCACTTT.

The chain joins TRBV11-3 to TRBJ1-1, with 7 bases aligning to TRBD1. This CDR3 spans 15 amino acids. Germline lookup yields CDR1 SGHNT and CDR2 YENEEA. Losses at the gene ends were 4 bases for V and 3 bases for J; bases not matched to a gene: 8. DNA for the CDR3: TGTGCCAGCAGCTCTACAGGGGTGGTCGACACTGAAGCTTTCTTT. Translating it yields CASSSTGVVDTEAFF.

The chain recombines TRBV5-4 with TRBJ1-4, with a weak D call TRBD1 (5 bases). Per germline, CDR1 SGHNT and CDR2 YYREEE (reference sequence). This CDR3 region has 17 residues. V was clipped by 4 bases and J by 0 bases, with 16 bases between them. The CDR3 region has the DNA TGTGCCAGCAGCGCAGACGGGGGAGGCGCAACTAATGAAAAACTGTTTTTT. Its protein is CASSADGGGATNEKLFF.

V gene TRBV11-2 combines with J gene TRBJ1-3; D possibly corresponds to TRBD1 (6 bases). Germline V gene data show CDR1 as SGHAT and CDR2 as FQNNGV. Deletions cut 5 bases from V and 7 bases from J, with 15 bases between. CDR3 length: 14 amino acids. CDR3 loop: CASSRQQGRNTIYF. The CDR3 bases are TGTGCCAGCAGCCGTCAACAGGGTCGGAACACCATATATTTT.

V is TRBV27 and J is TRBJ1-3; D is unresolved. Trimming took off 7 bases at V and 4 bases at J, with 17 bases between the two ends. CDR3 length: 15 amino acids. Per the germline V gene, CDR1 is MNHEY and CDR2 is SMNVEV (reference sequence). CDR3 in amino acids: CASMPWEGGGNTIYF. The CDR3 DNA sequence: TGTGCCAGCATGCCTTGGGAGGGAGGGGGAAACACCATATATTTT.